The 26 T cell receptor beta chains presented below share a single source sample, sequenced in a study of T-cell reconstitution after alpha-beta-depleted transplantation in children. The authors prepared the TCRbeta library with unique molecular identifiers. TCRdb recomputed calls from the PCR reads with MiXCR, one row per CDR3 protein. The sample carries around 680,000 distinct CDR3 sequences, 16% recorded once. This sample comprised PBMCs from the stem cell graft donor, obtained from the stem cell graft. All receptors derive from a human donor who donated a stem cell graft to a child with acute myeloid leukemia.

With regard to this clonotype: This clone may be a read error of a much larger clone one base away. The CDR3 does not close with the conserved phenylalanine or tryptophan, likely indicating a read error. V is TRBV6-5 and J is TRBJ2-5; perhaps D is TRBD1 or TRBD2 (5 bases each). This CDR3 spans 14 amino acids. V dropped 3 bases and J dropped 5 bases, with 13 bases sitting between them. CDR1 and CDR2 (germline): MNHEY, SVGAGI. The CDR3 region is CASSYLAGMETQYL. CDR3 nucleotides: TGTGCCAGCAGTTATCTAGCAGGGATGGAGACCCAGTACCTC.

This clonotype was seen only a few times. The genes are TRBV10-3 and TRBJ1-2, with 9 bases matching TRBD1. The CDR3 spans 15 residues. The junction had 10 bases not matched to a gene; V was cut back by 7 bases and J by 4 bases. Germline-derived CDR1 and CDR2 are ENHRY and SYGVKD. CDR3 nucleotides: TGTGCCATCACCCCCCGGACAGGGGCGGCCTATGGCTACACCTTC. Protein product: CAITPRTGAAYGYTF.

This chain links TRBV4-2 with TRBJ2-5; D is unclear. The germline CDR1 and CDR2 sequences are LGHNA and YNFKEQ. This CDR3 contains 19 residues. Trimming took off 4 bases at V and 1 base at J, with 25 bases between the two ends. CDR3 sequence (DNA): TGTGCCAGCAGCCTAAGTTCATTGCCTGTGGGCCCATCCCAAGAGACCCAGTACTTC. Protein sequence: CASSLSSLPVGPSQETQYF.

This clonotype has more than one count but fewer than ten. The CDR3, as DNA: TGCGCCAGCAGCCAAGAAATGACAGTGAACACTGAAGCTTTCTTT. Protein sequence: CASSQEMTVNTEAFF. The chain recombines TRBV4-3 with TRBJ1-1, with D maybe TRBD1 (5 bases). The germline V gene has CDR1 LGHNA and CDR2 YSLEER. The CDR3 length is 15 residues. V dropped 0 bases and J dropped 0 bases, with 8 bases sitting between them.

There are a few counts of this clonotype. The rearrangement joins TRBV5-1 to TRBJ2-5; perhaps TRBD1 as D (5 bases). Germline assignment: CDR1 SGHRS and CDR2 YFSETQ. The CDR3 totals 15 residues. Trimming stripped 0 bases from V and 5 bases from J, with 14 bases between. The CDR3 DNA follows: TGCGCCAGCAGCTTGGAGGGCAGGGCATGGGAGACCCAGTACTTC. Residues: CASSLEGRAWETQYF.

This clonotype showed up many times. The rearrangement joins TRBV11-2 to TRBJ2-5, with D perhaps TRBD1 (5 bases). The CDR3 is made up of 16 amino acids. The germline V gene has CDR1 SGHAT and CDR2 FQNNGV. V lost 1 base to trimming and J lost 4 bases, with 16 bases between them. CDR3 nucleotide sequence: TGTGCCAGCAGCTTAGTTGAGGCAGGGATGGGAGAGACCCAGTACTTC. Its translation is CASSLVEAGMGETQYF.

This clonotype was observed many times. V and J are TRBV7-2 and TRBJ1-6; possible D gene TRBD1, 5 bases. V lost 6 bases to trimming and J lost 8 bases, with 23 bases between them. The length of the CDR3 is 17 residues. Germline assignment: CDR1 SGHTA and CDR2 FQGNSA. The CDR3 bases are TGTGCCAGCAGACTAAGGGGATCGGGCGAACGGTATTCACCCCTCCACTTT. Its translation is CASRLRGSGERYSPLHF.

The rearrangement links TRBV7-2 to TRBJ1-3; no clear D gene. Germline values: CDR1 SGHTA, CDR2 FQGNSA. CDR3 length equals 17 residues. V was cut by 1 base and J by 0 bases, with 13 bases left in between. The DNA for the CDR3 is TGTGCCAGCAGCTTAGGTAGCCGTGGGCCCTCTGGAAACACCATATATTTT. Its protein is CASSLGSRGPSGNTIYF.

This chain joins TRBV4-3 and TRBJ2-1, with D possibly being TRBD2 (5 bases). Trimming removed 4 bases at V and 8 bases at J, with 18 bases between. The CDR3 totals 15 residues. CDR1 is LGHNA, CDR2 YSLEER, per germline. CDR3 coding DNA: TGCGCCAGCAGCCCCTCGACCCTGGACTTCCATGAGCAGTTCTTC. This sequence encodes CASSPSTLDFHEQFF.

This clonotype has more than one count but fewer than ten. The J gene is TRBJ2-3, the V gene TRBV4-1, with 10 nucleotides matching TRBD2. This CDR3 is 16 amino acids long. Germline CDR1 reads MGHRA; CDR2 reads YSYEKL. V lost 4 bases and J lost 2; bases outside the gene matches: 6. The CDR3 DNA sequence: TGCGCCAGCAGCCTTCGTAGCGGGGGGATCACAGATACGCAGTATTTT. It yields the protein CASSLRSGGITDTQYF.

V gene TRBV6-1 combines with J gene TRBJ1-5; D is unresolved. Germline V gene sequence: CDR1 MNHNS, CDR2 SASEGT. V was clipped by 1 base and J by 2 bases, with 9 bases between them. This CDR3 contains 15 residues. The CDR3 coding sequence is TGTGCCAGCAGTGAAGTCTCCATCGGCAATCAGCCCCAGCATTTT. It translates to CASSEVSIGNQPQHF.

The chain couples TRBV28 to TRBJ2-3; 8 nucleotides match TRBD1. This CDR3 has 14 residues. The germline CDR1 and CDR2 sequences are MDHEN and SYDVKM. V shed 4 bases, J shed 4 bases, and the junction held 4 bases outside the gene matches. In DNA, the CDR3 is TGTGCCAGCAGTTCAGGGGGCCTTTCAGATACGCAGTATTTT. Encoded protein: CASSSGGLSDTQYF.

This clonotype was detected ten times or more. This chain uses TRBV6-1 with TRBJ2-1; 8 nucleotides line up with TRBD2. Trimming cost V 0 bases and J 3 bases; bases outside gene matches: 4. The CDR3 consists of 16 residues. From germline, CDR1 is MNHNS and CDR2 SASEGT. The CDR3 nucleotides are TGTGCCAGCAGTGAAGCGCTTCGGGGGGGCTACAATGAGCAGTTCTTC. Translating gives CASSEALRGGYNEQFF.

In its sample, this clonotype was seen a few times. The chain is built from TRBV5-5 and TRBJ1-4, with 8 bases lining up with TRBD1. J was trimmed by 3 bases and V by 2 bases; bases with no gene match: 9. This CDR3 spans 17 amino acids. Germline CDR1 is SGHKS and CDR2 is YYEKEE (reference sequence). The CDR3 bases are TGTGCCAGCAGCTTCCCGGACAGGGCCGGGGCTAATGAAAAACTGTTTTTT. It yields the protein CASSFPDRAGANEKLFF. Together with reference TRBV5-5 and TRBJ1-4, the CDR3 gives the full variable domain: DAGVTQSPTHLIKTRGQQVTLRCSPISGHKSVSWYQQVLGQGPQFIFQYYEKEERGRGNFPDRFSARQFPNYSSELNVNALLLGDSALYLCASSFPDRAGANEKLFFGSGTQLSVL.

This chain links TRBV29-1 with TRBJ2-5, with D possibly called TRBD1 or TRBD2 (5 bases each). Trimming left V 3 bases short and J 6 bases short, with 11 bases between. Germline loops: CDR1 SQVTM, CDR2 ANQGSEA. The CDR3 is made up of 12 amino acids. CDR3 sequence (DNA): TGCAGCGTTGACGGGGCGCTGAAGACCCAGTACTTC. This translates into CSVDGALKTQYF.

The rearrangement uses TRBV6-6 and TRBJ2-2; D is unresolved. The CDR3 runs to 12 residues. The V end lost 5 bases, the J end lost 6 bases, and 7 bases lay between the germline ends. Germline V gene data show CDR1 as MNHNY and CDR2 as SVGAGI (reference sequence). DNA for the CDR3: TGTGCCAGCAGTAAGATCCCCGGGGAGCTGTTTTTT. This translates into CASSKIPGELFF.

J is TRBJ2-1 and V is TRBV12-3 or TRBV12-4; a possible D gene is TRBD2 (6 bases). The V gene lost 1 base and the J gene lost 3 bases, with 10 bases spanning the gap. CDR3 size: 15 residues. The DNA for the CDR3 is TGTGCCAGCAGTTTAGGATTGGGGGGCTACAATGAGCAGTTCTTC. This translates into CASSLGLGGYNEQFF.

The CDR3 nucleotides read TGTGCCAGCAGTCAGACAGCTGAAGCTTTCTTT. Amino acid sequence: CASSQTAEAFF. The chain couples TRBV12-3 or TRBV12-4 to TRBJ1-1; D is perhaps TRBD1 (5 bases). The CDR3 covers 11 residues. The germline V and J ends were trimmed by 5 bases and 6 bases, with 7 bases remaining between them.

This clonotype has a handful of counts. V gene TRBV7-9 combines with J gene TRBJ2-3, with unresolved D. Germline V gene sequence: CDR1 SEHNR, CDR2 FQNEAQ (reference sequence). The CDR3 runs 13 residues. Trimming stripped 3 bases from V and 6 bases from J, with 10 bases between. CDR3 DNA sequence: TGTGCCAGCAGCTTGTGGGATTCGGATACGCAGTATTTT. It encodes CASSLWDSDTQYF. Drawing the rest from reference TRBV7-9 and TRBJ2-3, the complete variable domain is DTGVSQNPRHKITKRGQNVTFRCDPISEHNRLYWYRQTLGQGPEFLTYFQNEAQLEKSRLLSDRFSAERPKGSFSTLEIQRTEQGDSAMYLCASSLWDSDTQYFGPGTRLTVL.

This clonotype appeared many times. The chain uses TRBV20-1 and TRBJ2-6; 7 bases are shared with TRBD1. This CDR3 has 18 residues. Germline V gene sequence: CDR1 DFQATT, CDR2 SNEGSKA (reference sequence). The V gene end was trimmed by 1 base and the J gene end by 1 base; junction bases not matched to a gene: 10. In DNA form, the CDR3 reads TGCAGTGCTAGAGTGCAGGGGGTAATAGGATCTGGGGCCAACGTCCTGACTTTC. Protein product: CSARVQGVIGSGANVLTF.

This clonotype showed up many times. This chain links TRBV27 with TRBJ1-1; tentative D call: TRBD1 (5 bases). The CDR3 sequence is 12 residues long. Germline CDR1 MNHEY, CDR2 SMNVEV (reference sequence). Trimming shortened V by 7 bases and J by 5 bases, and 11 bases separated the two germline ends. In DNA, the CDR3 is TGTGCCAGCAAGATCCAGGGAACTGAAGCTTTCTTT. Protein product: CASKIQGTEAFF.

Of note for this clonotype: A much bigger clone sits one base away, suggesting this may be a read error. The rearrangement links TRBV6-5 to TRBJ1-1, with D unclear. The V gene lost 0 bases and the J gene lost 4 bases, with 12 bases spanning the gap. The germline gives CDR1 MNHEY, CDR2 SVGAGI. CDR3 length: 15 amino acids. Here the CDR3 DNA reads TGTGCCAGCAGTTACTCGTTCCAGGATGCCACTGAAGCTTTCTTT. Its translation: CASSYSFQDATEAFF.

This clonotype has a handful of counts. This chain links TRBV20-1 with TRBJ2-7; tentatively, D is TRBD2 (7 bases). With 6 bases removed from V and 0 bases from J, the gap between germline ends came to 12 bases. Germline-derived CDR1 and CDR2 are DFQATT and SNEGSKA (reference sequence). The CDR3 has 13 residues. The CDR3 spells CSAGGGVSYEQYF. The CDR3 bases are TGCAGTGCCGGAGGGGGGGTCTCCTACGAGCAGTACTTC.

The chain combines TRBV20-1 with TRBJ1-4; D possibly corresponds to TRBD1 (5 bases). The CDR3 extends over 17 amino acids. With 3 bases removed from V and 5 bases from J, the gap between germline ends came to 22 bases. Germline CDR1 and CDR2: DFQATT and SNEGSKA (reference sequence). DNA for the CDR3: TGCAGTGCTAGCGCCAGGGATTGGGACGCATTAAATGAAAAACTGTTTTTT. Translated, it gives CSASARDWDALNEKLFF.

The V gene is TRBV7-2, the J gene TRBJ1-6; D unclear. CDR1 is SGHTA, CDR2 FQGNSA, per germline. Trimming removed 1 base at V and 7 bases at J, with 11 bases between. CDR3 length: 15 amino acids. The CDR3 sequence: CASSLVSNSNSPLHF. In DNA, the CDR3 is TGTGCCAGCAGCTTAGTGTCCAACTCGAATTCACCCCTCCACTTT.

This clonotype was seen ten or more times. CDR3 nucleotide sequence: TGCAGCCTTGTATGGGCCCCTGGGAATGAGCAGTTCTTC. This gives the protein CSLVWAPGNEQFF. The J gene is TRBJ2-1, the V gene TRBV29-1; D gene uncertain. Between the trimmed V and J ends, which lost 8 bases and 7 bases, there was a span of 18 bases. CDR1 and CDR2 (germline): SQVTM, ANQGSEA. The CDR3 has 13 amino acids.